This T cell receptor beta chain was identified in a study of blood T cells in healthy people across ages. Caucasian, healthy and from Russia, the donors were aged between roughly 6 and 95. A minimum of 6 micrograms of total RNA was extracted per sample. Regarding this clonotype: Its antigen remains unidentified.

Study outcomes and limitations: With donor CMV status unknown, expanded clonotype changes were possibly confounded. Long-lived donors exceeded aged donors in naive CD4+ cells and diversity.

Then a second PCR, running roughly 7 to 11 cycles, was carried out with a sample-barcoded 5' primer and a J-beta primer mix. One entry per CDR3 protein, called by TCRdb with MiXCR from the 5' RACE reads. The table lists about 1.4 million distinct CDR3 sequences, around 59% of them singletons. The germline V gene has CDR1 MGHRA and CDR2 YSYEKL. Trimming cost V 0 bases and J 6 bases; bases outside gene matches: 7. The CDR3 is 16 residues long. Sample: blood. V gene TRBV4-1 combines with J gene TRBJ2-2; TRBD2 aligns across 7 bases. The origin of this receptor is a young man in good health. For the CDR3, the DNA is TGCGCCAGCAGCCAAGAACGCGGGAGATGGTCCGGGGAGCTGTTTTTT. This codes for CASSQERGRWSGELFF.